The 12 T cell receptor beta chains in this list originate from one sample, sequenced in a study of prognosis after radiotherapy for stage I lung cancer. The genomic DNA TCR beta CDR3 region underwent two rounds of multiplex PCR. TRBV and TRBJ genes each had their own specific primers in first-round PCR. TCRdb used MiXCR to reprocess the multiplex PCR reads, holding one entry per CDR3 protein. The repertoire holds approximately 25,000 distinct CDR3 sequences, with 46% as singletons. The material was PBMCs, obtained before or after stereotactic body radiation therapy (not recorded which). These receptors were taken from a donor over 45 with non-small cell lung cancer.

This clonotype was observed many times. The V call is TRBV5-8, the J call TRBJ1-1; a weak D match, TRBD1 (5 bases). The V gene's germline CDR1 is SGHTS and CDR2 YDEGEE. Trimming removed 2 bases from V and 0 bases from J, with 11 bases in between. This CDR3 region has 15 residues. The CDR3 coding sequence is TGTGCCAGCAGCTTACAGGTACTCATGAACACTGAAGCTTTCTTT. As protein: CASSLQVLMNTEAFF.

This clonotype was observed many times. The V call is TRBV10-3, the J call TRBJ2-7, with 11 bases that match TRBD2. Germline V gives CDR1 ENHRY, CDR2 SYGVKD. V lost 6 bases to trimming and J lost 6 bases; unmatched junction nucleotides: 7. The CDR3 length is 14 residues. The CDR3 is CAIRFATSGSEQYF. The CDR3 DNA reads TGTGCCATCAGATTTGCAACTAGCGGGAGCGAGCAGTACTTC.

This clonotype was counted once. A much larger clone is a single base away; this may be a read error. CDR3 protein: CASSLVRVINLLNEQFF. The CDR3 DNA reads as TGTGCCAGCAGCTTGGTCAGAGTAATAAACCTCCTCAATGAGCAGTTCTTC. The chain uses TRBV5-6 and TRBJ2-1; D ambiguous. Germline V gives CDR1 SGHDT, CDR2 YYEEEE. Trimming removed 0 bases at V and 6 bases at J, with 19 bases between. This CDR3 comprises 17 residues.

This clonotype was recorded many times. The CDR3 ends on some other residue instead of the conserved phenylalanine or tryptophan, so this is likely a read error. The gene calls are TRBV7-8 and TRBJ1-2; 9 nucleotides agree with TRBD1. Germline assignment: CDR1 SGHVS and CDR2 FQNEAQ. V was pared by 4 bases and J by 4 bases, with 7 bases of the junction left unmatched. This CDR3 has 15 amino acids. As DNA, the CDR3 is TGTGCCAGCAGCTCCGGGACAGGGTCCCCCTATGGCTACACCGTC. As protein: CASSSGTGSPYGYTV.

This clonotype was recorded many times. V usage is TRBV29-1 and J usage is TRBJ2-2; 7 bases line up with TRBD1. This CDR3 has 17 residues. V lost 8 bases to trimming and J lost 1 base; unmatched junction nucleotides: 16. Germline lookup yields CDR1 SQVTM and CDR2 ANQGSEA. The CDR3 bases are TGCAGCCCTTTGAGGGGGAAGACAGGGATGAACACCGGGGAGCTGTTTTTT. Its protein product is CSPLRGKTGMNTGELFF.

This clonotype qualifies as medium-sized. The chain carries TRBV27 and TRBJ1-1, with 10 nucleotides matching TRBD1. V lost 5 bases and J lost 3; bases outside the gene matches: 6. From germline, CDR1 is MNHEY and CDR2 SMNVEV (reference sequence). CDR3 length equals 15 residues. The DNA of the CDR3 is TGTGCCAGCAGTCCCTCGACAGGGGGCTACACTGAAGCTTTCTTT. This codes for CASSPSTGGYTEAFF.

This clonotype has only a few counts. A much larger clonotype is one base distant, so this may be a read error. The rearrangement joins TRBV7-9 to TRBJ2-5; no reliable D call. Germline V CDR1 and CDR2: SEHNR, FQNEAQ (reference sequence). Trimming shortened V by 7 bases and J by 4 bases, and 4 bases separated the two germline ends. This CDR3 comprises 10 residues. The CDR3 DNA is TGTGCCAGCACCCGAGAGACCCAGTACTTC. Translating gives CASTRETQYF.

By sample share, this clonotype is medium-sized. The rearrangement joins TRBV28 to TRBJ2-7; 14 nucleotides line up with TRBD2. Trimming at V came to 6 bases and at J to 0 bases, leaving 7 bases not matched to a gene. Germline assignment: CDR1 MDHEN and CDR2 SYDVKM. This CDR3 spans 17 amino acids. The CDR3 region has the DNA TGTGCCAGCAGGTGGACTAGCGGGAGGACCAGCTCCTACGAGCAGTACTTC. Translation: CASRWTSGRTSSYEQYF.

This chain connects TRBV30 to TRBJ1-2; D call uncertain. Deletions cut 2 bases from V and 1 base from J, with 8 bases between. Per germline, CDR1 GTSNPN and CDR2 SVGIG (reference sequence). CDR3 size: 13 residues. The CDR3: CAWSSNGNYGYTF. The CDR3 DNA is TGTGCCTGGAGTTCCAACGGTAACTATGGCTACACCTTC. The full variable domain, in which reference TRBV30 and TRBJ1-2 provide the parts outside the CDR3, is SQTIHQWPATLVQPVGSPLSLECTVEGTSNPNLYWYRQAAGRGLQLLFYSVGIGQISSEVPQNLSASRPQDRQFILSSKKLLLSDSGFYLCAWSSNGNYGYTFGSGTRLTVV.

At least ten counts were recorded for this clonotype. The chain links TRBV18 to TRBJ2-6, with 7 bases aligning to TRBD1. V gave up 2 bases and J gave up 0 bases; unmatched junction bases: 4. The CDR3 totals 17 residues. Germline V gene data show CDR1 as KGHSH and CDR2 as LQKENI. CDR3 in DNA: TGTGCCAGCTCACCAACGAGACAGGGCTCTGGGGCCAACGTCCTGACTTTC. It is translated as CASSPTRQGSGANVLTF.

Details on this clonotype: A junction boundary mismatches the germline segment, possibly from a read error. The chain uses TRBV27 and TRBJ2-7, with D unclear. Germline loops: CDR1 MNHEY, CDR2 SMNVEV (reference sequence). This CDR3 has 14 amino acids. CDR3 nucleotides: TGTTCCAGCAGTTCTGTCCTCTTGACCGGGGAGCAGTACTTC. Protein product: CSSSSVLLTGEQYF.

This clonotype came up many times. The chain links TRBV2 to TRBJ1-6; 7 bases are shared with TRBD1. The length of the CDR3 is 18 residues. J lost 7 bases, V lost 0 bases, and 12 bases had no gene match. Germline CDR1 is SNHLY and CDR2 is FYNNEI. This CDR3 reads CASSEAVQGGFWNSPLHF. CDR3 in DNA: TGTGCCAGCAGTGAAGCAGTGCAGGGGGGGTTTTGGAATTCACCCCTCCACTTT.